The 5 T cell receptor beta chains reported below all come from one sample, sequenced in a study of T cell changes during pregnancy in multiple sclerosis. TCRdb's copy holds only in-frame clones and misses some; the assay was immunoSEQ multiplex PCR. There are some 55,000 clones in the sample; around nine tenths occur only once, and 5.3% lies in the top ten. Sequencing was done on a sample of peripheral blood from another person, used as feeder cells. These receptors were taken from a human donor whose cells served as feeder cells for cultures in a pregnancy study.

The chain's CDR3 is CASSLRPGTTNEQFF. CDR3 DNA sequence: TGTGCCAGCAGCCTCCGCCCGGGGACTACCAATGAGCAGTTCTTC. The rearrangement links TRBV11-3 to TRBJ2-1; 7 bases line up with TRBD2. Germline V gene lookup returns CDR1 SGHNT and CDR2 YENEEA. J gave up 6 bases and V 5 bases, and 10 bases lay outside the gene matches. The CDR3 extends over 15 amino acids.

The V call is TRBV10-3, the J call TRBJ2-7; D is undetermined. The germline V and J ends were trimmed by 10 bases and 0 bases, with 16 bases remaining between them. Germline loops: CDR1 ENHRY, CDR2 SYGVKD. The CDR3 extends over 14 amino acids. The CDR3 coding sequence is TGTGCCACCACTTTAATTGTGGGCTCCTACGAGCAGTACTTC. This codes for CATTLIVGSYEQYF.

The rearrangement uses TRBV6-1 and TRBJ2-2; TRBD2 matches at 7 bases. Germline lookup yields CDR1 MNHNS and CDR2 SASEGT. Unmatched junction bases numbered 5, after V lost 8 bases and J lost 2 bases. The CDR3 has 14 amino acids. This CDR3 reads CASRRELNTGELFF. In DNA, the CDR3 is TGTGCCAGCCGGCGGGAGCTAAACACCGGGGAGCTGTTTTTT.

The chain uses TRBV7-2 and TRBJ2-2, with TRBD2 matching over 9 bases. The CDR3 is 18 amino acids. Trimming removed 3 bases from V and 6 bases from J; junction bases left unmatched: 14. Germline CDR1 SGHTA, CDR2 FQGNSA. The CDR3 is CASSFLGREGLLPGELFF. For the CDR3, the DNA is TGTGCCAGCAGCTTCCTAGGGCGGGAGGGCCTTTTGCCCGGGGAGCTGTTTTTT.

CDR3 protein: CASRVKGSGANVLTF. For the CDR3, the DNA is TGTGCCAGTAGGGTCAAGGGCTCTGGGGCCAACGTCCTGACTTTC. The rearrangement links TRBV19 to TRBJ2-6, with unresolved D. Germline loops: CDR1 LNHDA, CDR2 SQIVND (reference sequence). Deletions cut 6 bases from V and 0 bases from J, with 9 bases between. This CDR3 contains 15 residues.